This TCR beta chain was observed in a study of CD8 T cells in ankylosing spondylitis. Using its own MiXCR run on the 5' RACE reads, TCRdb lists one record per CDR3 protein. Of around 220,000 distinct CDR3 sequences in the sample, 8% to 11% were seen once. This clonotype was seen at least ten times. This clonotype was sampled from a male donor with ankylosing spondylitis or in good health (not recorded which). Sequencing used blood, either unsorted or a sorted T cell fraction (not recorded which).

The CDR3 nucleotides read TGTGCCTGGAGTTGGGGGACCACAGATACGCAGTATTTT. Encoded protein: CAWSWGTTDTQYF. The chain couples TRBV30 to TRBJ2-3, with D perhaps being TRBD1 or TRBD2 (5 bases each). This CDR3 has 13 amino acids. The V gene lost 2 bases and the J gene lost 2 bases, with 8 bases spanning the gap. Germline V lookup: CDR1 GTSNPN, CDR2 SVGIG (reference sequence). The full variable domain, rest sourced from reference TRBV30 and TRBJ2-3, is SQTIHQWPATLVQPVGSPLSLECTVEGTSNPNLYWYRQAAGRGLQLLFYSVGIGQISSEVPQNLSASRPQDRQFILSSKKLLLSDSGFYLCAWSWGTTDTQYFGPGTRLTVL.